Each of the 12 T cell receptor beta chains below was sequenced from the same sample in a study of response to subunit inactivated influenza vaccine. MiXCR, run by TCRdb on the RT-PCR reads, gives a single entry per CDR3 protein. The table includes fewer than 800,000 distinct CDR3 sequences, about a sixth detected once. The input for sequencing was PBMCs from blood, taken 11 to 12 days after vaccination. The receptor set was obtained from a man aged 45-65 years who received an inactivated influenza vaccine.

This clonotype has just a few counts. The V and J genes are TRBV20-1 and TRBJ2-6; TRBD1 agrees at 8 bases. CDR3 length equals 15 residues. Germline V CDR1 and CDR2: DFQATT, SNEGSKA (reference sequence). CDR3 region: CRLQGGLGGANVLTF. The CDR3 DNA reads as TGCAGGCTACAGGGGGGACTCGGTGGGGCCAACGTCCTGACTTTC.

Only a few counts were recorded for this clonotype. The genes are TRBV10-3 and TRBJ2-2; 8 bases fit TRBD2. V dropped 6 bases and J dropped 1; count of bases not matched to a gene: 4. This CDR3 region has 15 residues. Germline V lookup: CDR1 ENHRY, CDR2 SYGVKD. The CDR3: CAIRELAENTGELFF. CDR3 sequence (DNA): TGTGCCATCAGGGAACTAGCGGAGAACACCGGGGAGCTGTTTTTT.

This clonotype was counted many times. The chain carries TRBV11-2 and TRBJ2-2; the match to TRBD2 covers 10 bases. Per germline, CDR1 SGHAT and CDR2 FQNNGV. V lost 10 bases to trimming and J lost 6 bases; unmatched junction nucleotides: 5. The CDR3 length is 13 residues. For the CDR3, the DNA is TGTGCCACCCAGCGGGGGGGCGCCGGGGAGCTGTTTTTT. It yields the protein CATQRGGAGELFF. The full variable domain, in which reference TRBV11-2 and TRBJ2-2 provide the parts outside the CDR3, is EAGVAQSPRYKIIEKRQSVAFWCNPISGHATLYWYQQILGQGPKLLIQFQNNGVVDDSQLPKDRFSAERLKGVDSTLKIQPAKLEDSAVYLCATQRGGAGELFFGEGSRLTVL.

The V gene is TRBV10-3, the J gene TRBJ2-3; no definite D call. Germline-derived CDR1 and CDR2 are ENHRY and SYGVKD. CDR3 length: 13 amino acids. V was clipped by 6 bases and J by 1 base, with 8 bases between them. The CDR3 loop reads CAISYTGTDTQYF. DNA of the CDR3: TGTGCCATCAGCTACACAGGCACAGATACGCAGTATTTT.

This clonotype has a handful of counts. The chain carries TRBV20-1 and TRBJ2-3; 10 bases align to TRBD2. Germline assignment: CDR1 DFQATT and CDR2 SNEGSKA (reference sequence). After removal of 4 bases from V and 3 bases from J, the junction contained 7 bases not matched to a gene. This CDR3 region has 15 residues. The CDR3 bases are TGCAGTGCTAACAGCCTAGCGGGAGTAACAGATACGCAGTATTTT. This codes for CSANSLAGVTDTQYF.

This clonotype turned up a few times. V usage is TRBV6-2 or TRBV6-3 and J usage is TRBJ1-4; D remains unclear. CDR3 size: 13 residues. Trimming left V 0 bases short and J 7 bases short, with 6 bases between. The germline V gene has CDR1 MNHEY and CDR2 SVGEGT. CDR3 amino acids: CASSYSSIEKLFF. CDR3 DNA: TGTGCCAGCAGTTACTCGTCGATTGAAAAACTGTTTTTT.

This clonotype was detected ten times or more. The V and J genes are TRBV20-1 and TRBJ1-4; TRBD1 agrees at 7 bases. This CDR3 contains 13 residues. J was trimmed by 5 bases and V by 6 bases; bases with no gene match: 6. The germline gives CDR1 DFQATT, CDR2 SNEGSKA (reference sequence). The CDR3 here is CSAETGWNEKLFF. CDR3 bases: TGCAGTGCCGAGACAGGGTGGAATGAAAAACTGTTTTTT.

In its sample, this clonotype was seen a few times. The rearrangement joins TRBV27 to TRBJ2-5, with TRBD2 identical over 8 bases. Germline V lookup: CDR1 MNHEY, CDR2 SMNVEV (reference sequence). V shed 6 bases and J 7 bases; nucleotides not matched to a gene: 19. CDR3 length: 17 amino acids. The CDR3: CASRPTPVSGGARTQYF. Here the CDR3 DNA reads TGTGCCAGCAGACCCACCCCGGTGTCGGGGGGGGCGAGGACCCAGTACTTC.

The chain has TRBV20-1 and TRBJ2-3, with D tentatively TRBD1 or TRBD2 (5 bases each). V was clipped by 4 bases and J by 1 base, with 21 bases between them. Per germline, CDR1 DFQATT and CDR2 SNEGSKA (reference sequence). The CDR3 sequence is 17 residues long. CDR3 sequence: CSANPGTRTRGTDTQYF. The CDR3 nucleotides read TGCAGTGCTAATCCCGGGACGCGGACGCGGGGCACAGATACGCAGTATTTT.

The chain couples TRBV5-4 to TRBJ2-5, with 7 bases that match TRBD2. J was trimmed by 3 bases and V by 4 bases; bases with no gene match: 3. Germline CDR1 reads SGHNT; CDR2 reads YYREEE (reference sequence). CDR3 size: 13 residues. CDR3 sequence reads: CASSAGLKETQYF. The CDR3, as DNA: TGTGCCAGCAGCGCGGGACTAAAAGAGACCCAGTACTTC. Based on the CDR3 plus reference TRBV5-4 and TRBJ2-5, the full variable domain is ETGVTQSPTHLIKTRGQQVTLRCSSQSGHNTVSWYQQALGQGPQFIFQYYREEENGRGNFPPRFSGLQFPNYSSELNVNALELDDSALYLCASSAGLKETQYFGPGTRLLVL.

This clonotype was observed a few times. J is TRBJ2-2 and V is TRBV7-8; D not resolved. The CDR3 runs to 13 residues. Germline loops: CDR1 SGHVS, CDR2 FQNEAQ. The V end lost 1 base, the J end lost 7 bases, and 7 bases lay between the germline ends. For the CDR3, the DNA is TGTGCCAGCAGCTTAGAGGCCAGCGGGGAGCTGTTTTTT. As protein: CASSLEASGELFF.

CDR3 amino acids: CASSPGEERGQFF. The CDR3 nucleotides read TGTGCCAGCTCACCAGGTGAAGAGCGGGGGCAGTTCTTC. The V gene is TRBV18, the J gene TRBJ2-1, with TRBD2 matching over 7 bases. There are 13 residues in the CDR3. With 2 bases clipped from V and 12 bases from J, the junction kept 7 bases outside the gene matches. Germline V lookup: CDR1 KGHSH, CDR2 LQKENI.